This passage covers 5 T cell receptor beta chains from one sample sequenced in a study of long-term antiretroviral therapy in people with HIV. Researchers report immunoSEQ v3.0 was run at survey level. The table came from immunoSEQ multiplex PCR; TCRdb's copy has only in-frame clones and leaves some out. The sample includes under 30,000 clones, 85% to 95% of them seen just once. The specimen was unsorted PBMCs, collected 5.3 years after starting antiretroviral therapy. These receptors were collected from a man aged 50-59 years with HIV.

The chain is built from TRBV11-3 and TRBJ2-2; no clear D. V lost 0 bases, J lost 6 bases, and 8 bases lay in between. In germline, CDR1 is SGHNT, CDR2 YENEEA. CDR3 length: 14 amino acids. CDR3 sequence (DNA): TGTGCCAGCAGCTTAGATGCAAAACCCGGGGAGCTGTTTTTT. The encoded protein is CASSLDAKPGELFF.

The V gene is TRBV10-2, the J gene TRBJ2-6, with D perhaps TRBD2 (6 bases). Trimming took 2 bases from V and 6 from J, leaving 14 bases between them. In germline, CDR1 is WSHSY, CDR2 SAAADI. The CDR3 is 16 residues long. The CDR3 DNA follows: TGCGCCAGCAGTGAGGCCGGGGGAGTAGAGGCCAACGTCCTGACTTTC. Translating gives CASSEAGGVEANVLTF.

The V call is TRBV28, the J call TRBJ2-7; 8 bases match TRBD1. Germline CDR1 is MDHEN and CDR2 is SYDVKM. J gave up 0 bases and V 4 bases, and 11 bases lay outside the gene matches. There are 17 residues in the CDR3. The CDR3 DNA is TGTGCCAGCAGTTCCAACGTCGGGACAGGACTCTCCTACGAGCAGTACTTC. Encoded protein: CASSSNVGTGLSYEQYF.

V is TRBV6-5 and J is TRBJ1-6, with TRBD1 matching over 8 bases. The CDR3 loop spans 15 amino acids. Germline loops: CDR1 MNHEY, CDR2 SVGAGI. Unmatched junction bases numbered 10, after V lost 5 bases and J lost 10 bases. CDR3 in DNA: TGTGCCAGCAGTAACTTTGACAGGGGAGACTCACCCCTCCACTTT. Translation gives CASSNFDRGDSPLHF.

The V and J genes are TRBV6-1 and TRBJ1-2, with unresolved D. Germline-derived CDR1 and CDR2 are MNHNS and SASEGT. Trimming removed 4 bases from V and 7 bases from J, with 10 bases in between. The CDR3 is 12 amino acids. The CDR3 reads CASSVGRPGYTF. DNA of the CDR3: TGTGCCAGCAGTGTTGGTCGTCCTGGCTACACCTTC.